The 12 T cell receptor beta chains in this list originate from one sample, sequenced in a study of T cells in Graves' hyperthyroidism and ophthalmopathy. The investigators amplified TCR beta CDR3 regions from RNA transcripts. The HTBI set primed first-round TCR CDR3 RT-PCR. From the multiplex PCR reads, TCRdb called clonotypes with MiXCR, one entry per CDR3 protein. Of fewer than 750,000 distinct CDR3 sequences in the sample, around 15% were seen once. The sequenced material came from blood. These receptors all stem from a woman in her forties with Graves' ophthalmopathy.

The chain joins TRBV7-9 to TRBJ1-2; unclear D gene. This CDR3 is built from 12 residues. Trimming removed 3 bases from V and 7 bases from J, with 9 bases in between. Germline assignment: CDR1 SEHNR and CDR2 FQNEAQ (reference sequence). Written as DNA, the CDR3 is TGTGCCAGCAGCTTCCGGGTCTTTGGCTACACCTTC. Translated, it gives CASSFRVFGYTF.

This clonotype was observed at least ten times. This sequence joins TRBV30 and TRBJ1-2, with D perhaps TRBD1 (6 bases). V shed 0 bases and J shed 8 bases, with 16 bases lying between them. The CDR3 covers 14 residues. Germline V CDR1 and CDR2: GTSNPN, SVGIG (reference sequence). The CDR3 spells CAWSVLGGAEGYTF. DNA of the CDR3: TGTGCCTGGAGTGTACTAGGGGGGGCGGAAGGCTACACCTTC.

In its sample, this clonotype was seen many times. V is TRBV27 and J is TRBJ1-2; D may be TRBD1 (5 bases). The CDR3 spans 14 residues. Trimming took 5 bases from V and 10 from J, leaving 20 bases between them. In germline, CDR1 is MNHEY, CDR2 SMNVEV (reference sequence). DNA of the CDR3: TGTGCCAGCAGTCCTCTAGGGGCCGCTAACGACTACACCTTC. Amino acids: CASSPLGAANDYTF.

This clonotype was observed at least ten times. The chain carries TRBV6-6 and TRBJ1-5; D gene unclear. Between the trimmed V and J ends, which lost 4 bases and 0 bases, there was a span of 22 bases. CDR1 and CDR2 (germline): MNHNY, SVGAGI (reference sequence). The CDR3 covers 19 residues. DNA of the CDR3: TGTGCCAGCAGTTCCTCCGCGTTGGGGTTAGGATATAGCAATCAGCCCCAGCATTTT. Translation: CASSSSALGLGYSNQPQHF.

This clonotype was detected many times. The chain carries TRBV28 and TRBJ2-6, with 7 bases identical to TRBD1. The CDR3 runs to 15 residues. V lost 6 bases to trimming and J lost 4 bases; unmatched junction nucleotides: 6. CDR1 MDHEN and CDR2 SYDVKM come from the germline V gene. CDR3 coding DNA: TGTGCCAGCAGCCGAGGGGGCTCAGGGGCCAACGTCCTGACTTTC. Translated, it gives CASSRGGSGANVLTF.

The table lists this clonotype with many counts. This chain connects TRBV7-2 to TRBJ1-2; D gene unclear. CDR3 length: 12 amino acids. Trimming took off 1 base at V and 8 bases at J, with 8 bases between the two ends. Germline V gene data show CDR1 as SGHTA and CDR2 as FQGNSA. CDR3 DNA sequence: TGTGCCAGCAGCTTAGGAGCGGCGGGCTACACCTTC. This encodes CASSLGAAGYTF.

This clonotype was seen at least ten times. The chain joins TRBV7-2 to TRBJ1-5, with D unresolved. This CDR3 spans 13 amino acids. Trimming shortened V by 5 bases and J by 7 bases, and 12 bases separated the two germline ends. Germline CDR1 SGHTA, CDR2 FQGNSA. The CDR3: CASSPEGVQPQHF. CDR3 coding DNA: TGTGCCAGCAGCCCAGAGGGTGTACAGCCCCAGCATTTT.

This clonotype showed up many times. The chain carries TRBV12-3 or TRBV12-4 and TRBJ1-6, with D possibly being TRBD1 (5 bases). V lost 1 base to trimming and J lost 7 bases, with 11 bases between them. The CDR3 runs to 15 residues. CDR3 bases: TGTGCCAGCAGTTTAGGGGCCAGGGAAAATTCACCCCTCCACTTT. Amino acids: CASSLGARENSPLHF.

This clonotype was detected a few times. V gene TRBV28 combines with J gene TRBJ2-5; tentative D call: TRBD1 (6 bases). This CDR3 contains 15 residues. Germline CDR1 is MDHEN and CDR2 is SYDVKM. V lost 7 bases and J lost 9, with 24 bases in between. The CDR3 DNA follows: TGTGCCAGCAACCCCGGGACACTGGTACTTGGGGCCCAGTACTTC. It translates to CASNPGTLVLGAQYF.

This clonotype was picked up many times. J is TRBJ1-1 and V is TRBV5-1; D is possibly TRBD1 (6 bases). Per the germline V gene, CDR1 is SGHRS and CDR2 is YFSETQ. V was cut by 4 bases and J by 1 base, with 11 bases left in between. There are 14 residues in the CDR3. The CDR3 DNA is TGCGCCAGCAGCAGAGGACAGTCGAACACTGAAGCTTTCTTT. This translates into CASSRGQSNTEAFF.

In its sample, this clonotype was seen many times. The chain combines TRBV6-1 with TRBJ2-2; tentatively, D is TRBD1 (6 bases). In germline, CDR1 is MNHNS, CDR2 SASEGT. The CDR3 extends over 14 amino acids. Trimming took off 7 bases at V and 6 bases at J, with 15 bases between the two ends. CDR3 in amino acids: CASMTTGPPGELFF. CDR3 nucleotide sequence: TGTGCCAGCATGACGACAGGTCCCCCCGGGGAGCTGTTTTTT.

The chain joins TRBV4-1 to TRBJ2-7, with D unresolved. CDR3 length: 15 amino acids. Germline loops: CDR1 MGHRA, CDR2 YSYEKL. The V gene lost 3 bases and the J gene lost 2 bases, with 14 bases spanning the gap. The CDR3 nucleotides read TGCGCCAGCAGCCACCTTCACGACGCGGCCTACGAGCAGTACTTC. Translating it yields CASSHLHDAAYEQYF.